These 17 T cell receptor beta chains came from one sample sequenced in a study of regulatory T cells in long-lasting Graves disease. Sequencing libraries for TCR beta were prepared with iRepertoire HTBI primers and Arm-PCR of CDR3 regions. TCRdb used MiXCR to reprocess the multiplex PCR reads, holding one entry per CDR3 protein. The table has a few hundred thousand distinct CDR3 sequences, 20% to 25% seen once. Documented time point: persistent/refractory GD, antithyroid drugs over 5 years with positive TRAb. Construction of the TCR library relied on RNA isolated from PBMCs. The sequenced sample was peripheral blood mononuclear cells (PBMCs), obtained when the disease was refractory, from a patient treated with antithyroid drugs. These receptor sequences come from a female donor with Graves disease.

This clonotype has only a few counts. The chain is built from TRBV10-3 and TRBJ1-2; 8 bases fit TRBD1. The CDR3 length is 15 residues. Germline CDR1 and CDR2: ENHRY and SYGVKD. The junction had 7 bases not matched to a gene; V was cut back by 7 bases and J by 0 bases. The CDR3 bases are TGTGCCATCATTACCGGACAGGGACCTAACTATGGCTACACCTTC. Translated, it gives CAIITGQGPNYGYTF.

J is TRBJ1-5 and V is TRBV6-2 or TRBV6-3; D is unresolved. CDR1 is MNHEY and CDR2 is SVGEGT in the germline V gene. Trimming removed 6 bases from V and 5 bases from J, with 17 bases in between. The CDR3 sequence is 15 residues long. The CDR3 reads CASRLRDITYQPQHF. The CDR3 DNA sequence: TGTGCCAGCAGGCTCCGGGATATCACCTATCAGCCCCAGCATTTT.

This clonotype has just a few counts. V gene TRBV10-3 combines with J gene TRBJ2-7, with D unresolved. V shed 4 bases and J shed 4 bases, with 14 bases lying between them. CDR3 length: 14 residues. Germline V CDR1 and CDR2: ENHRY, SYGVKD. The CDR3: CAISVSQKSYEQYF. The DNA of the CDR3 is TGTGCCATCAGTGTTAGTCAGAAGTCTTACGAGCAGTACTTC.

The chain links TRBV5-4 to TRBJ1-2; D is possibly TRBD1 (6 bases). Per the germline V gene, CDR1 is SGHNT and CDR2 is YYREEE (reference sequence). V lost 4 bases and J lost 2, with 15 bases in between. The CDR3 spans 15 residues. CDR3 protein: CASSTPTGTNYGYTF. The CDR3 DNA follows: TGTGCCAGCAGCACGCCTACAGGGACAAACTATGGCTACACCTTC.

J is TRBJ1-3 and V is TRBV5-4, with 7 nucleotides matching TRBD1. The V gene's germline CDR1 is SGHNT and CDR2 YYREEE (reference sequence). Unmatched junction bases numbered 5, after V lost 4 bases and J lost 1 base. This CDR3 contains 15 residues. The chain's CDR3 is CASSRTGQSGNTIYF. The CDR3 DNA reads TGTGCCAGCAGCCGCACGGGACAGTCTGGAAACACCATATATTTT.

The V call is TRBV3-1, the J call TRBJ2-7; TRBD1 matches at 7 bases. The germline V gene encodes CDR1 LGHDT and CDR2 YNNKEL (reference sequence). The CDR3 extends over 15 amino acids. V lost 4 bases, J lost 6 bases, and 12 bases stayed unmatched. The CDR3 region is CASSPTGTDIAEQYF. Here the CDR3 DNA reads TGTGCCAGCAGCCCGACCGGGACAGACATCGCCGAGCAGTACTTC.

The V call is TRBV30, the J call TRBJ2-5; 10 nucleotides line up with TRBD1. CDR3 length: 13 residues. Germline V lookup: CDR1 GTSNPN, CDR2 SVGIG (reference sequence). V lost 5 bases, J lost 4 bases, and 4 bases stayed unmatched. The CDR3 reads CAWDGTGAETQYF. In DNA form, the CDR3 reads TGTGCCTGGGACGGGACAGGGGCAGAGACCCAGTACTTC.

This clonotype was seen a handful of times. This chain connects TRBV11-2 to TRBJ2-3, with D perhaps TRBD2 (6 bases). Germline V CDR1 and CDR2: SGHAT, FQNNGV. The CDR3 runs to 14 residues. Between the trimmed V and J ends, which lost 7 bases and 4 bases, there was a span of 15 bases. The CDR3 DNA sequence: TGTGCCAGCACCGTGCGGGGAAGTGCAGATACGCAGTATTTT. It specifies CASTVRGSADTQYF.

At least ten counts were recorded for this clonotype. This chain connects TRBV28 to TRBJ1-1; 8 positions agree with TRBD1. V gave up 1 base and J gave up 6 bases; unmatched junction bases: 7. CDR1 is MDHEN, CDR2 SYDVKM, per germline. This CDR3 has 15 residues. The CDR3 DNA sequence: TGTGCCAGCAGTTTATTCAGACAGGGGCCACCTGAAGCTTTCTTT. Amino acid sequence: CASSLFRQGPPEAFF. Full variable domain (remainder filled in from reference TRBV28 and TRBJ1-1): DVKVTQSSRYLVKRTGEKVFLECVQDMDHENMFWYRQDPGLGLRLIYFSYDVKMKEKGDIPEGYSVSREKKERFSLILESASTNQTSMYLCASSLFRQGPPEAFFGQGTRLTVV.

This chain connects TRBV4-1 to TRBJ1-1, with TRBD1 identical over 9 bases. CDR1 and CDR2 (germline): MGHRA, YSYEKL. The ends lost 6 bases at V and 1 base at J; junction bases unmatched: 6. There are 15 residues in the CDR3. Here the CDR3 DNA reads TGCGCCAGCAGATACAGGGGGCAGGAGAACACTGAAGCTTTCTTT. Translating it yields CASRYRGQENTEAFF.

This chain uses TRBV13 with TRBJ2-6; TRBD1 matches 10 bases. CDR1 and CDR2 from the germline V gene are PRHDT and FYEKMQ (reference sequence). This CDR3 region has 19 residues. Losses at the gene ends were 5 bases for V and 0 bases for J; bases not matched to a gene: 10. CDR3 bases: TGTGCCAGCAGCCCTGCCGGGACAGGGGCCCTCTCTGGGGCCAACGTCCTGACTTTC. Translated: CASSPAGTGALSGANVLTF.

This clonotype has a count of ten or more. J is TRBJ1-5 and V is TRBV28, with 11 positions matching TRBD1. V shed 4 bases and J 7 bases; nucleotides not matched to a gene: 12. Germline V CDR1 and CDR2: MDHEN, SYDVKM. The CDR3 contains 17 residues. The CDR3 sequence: CASSSPLGQGASQPQHF. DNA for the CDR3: TGTGCCAGCAGTTCCCCTCTTGGACAGGGGGCTTCCCAGCCCCAGCATTTT.

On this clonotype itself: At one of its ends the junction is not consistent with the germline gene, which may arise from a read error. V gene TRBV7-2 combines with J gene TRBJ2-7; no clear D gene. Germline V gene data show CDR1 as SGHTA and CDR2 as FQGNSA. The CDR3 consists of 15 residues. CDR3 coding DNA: TGTGCCAGCAGCCCGGATCGCCCCAGAACCTACGGGCAGTACTTC. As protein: CASSPDRPRTYGQYF.

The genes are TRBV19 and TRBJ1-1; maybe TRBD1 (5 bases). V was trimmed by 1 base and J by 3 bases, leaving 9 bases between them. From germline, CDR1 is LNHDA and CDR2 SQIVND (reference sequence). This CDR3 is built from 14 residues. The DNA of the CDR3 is TGTGCCAGTAGTATAGGAGGGGCGGACACTGAAGCTTTCTTT. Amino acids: CASSIGGADTEAFF.

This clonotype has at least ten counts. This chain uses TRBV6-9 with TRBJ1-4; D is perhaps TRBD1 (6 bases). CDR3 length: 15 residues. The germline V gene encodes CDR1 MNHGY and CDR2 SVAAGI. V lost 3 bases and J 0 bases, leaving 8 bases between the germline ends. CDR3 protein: CASSYGGPTNEKLFF. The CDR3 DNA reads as TGTGCCAGCAGTTACGGGGGGCCAACTAATGAAAAACTGTTTTTT.

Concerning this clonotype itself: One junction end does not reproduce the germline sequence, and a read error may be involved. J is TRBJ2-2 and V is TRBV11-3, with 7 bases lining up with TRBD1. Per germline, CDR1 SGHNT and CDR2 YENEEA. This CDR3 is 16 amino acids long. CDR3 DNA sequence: TGTGCCGGCAGCTTAGGATTAACAGGGGACACCGGGGAGCTGTTTTTT. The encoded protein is CAGSLGLTGDTGELFF.

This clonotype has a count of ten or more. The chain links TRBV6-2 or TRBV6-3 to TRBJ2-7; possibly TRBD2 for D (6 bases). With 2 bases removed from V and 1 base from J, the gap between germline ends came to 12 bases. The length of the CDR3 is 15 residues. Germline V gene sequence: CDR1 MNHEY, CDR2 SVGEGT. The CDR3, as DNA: TGTGCCAGCAGTTACGTTGCTAGCGTATCCTACGAGCAGTACTTC. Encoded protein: CASSYVASVSYEQYF.